This entry features one T cell receptor beta chain sequence. Germline V gives CDR1 SGHAT, CDR2 FQDESV (reference sequence). With 5 bases clipped from V and 0 bases from J, the junction kept 11 bases outside the gene matches. This CDR3 is 17 amino acids long. This record comes from a study of T cells in tuberculosis. Study-wide points: Some low-affinity tetramer-binding T cells may be absent from this sample.

TCR-alpha and TCR-beta chains were sequenced unpaired. Profiled with immunoSEQ multiplex PCR; TCRdb holds only in-frame clones, not every one. This table holds tens of thousands of clones, around 90% found once. Thawed, overnight-rested PBMC were stained with GMM-loaded CD1B tetramer, viability dye and anti-CD3, then sorted. CD1B tetramers were loaded with Rhodococcus equi-derived C32 glucose monomycolate. From each donor, about 100,000 tetramer-negative cells were sorted. The TCR was taken from an adult woman with latent tuberculosis. V usage is TRBV11-1 and J usage is TRBJ2-5; 8 positions match TRBD2. The sequencing input was CD1b-GMM tetramer-negative cells sorted from PBMCs. The CDR3 is CASSQGMVAGNQETQYF. Here the CDR3 DNA reads TGTGCCAGCAGCCAAGGAATGGTAGCGGGGAACCAAGAGACCCAGTACTTC.